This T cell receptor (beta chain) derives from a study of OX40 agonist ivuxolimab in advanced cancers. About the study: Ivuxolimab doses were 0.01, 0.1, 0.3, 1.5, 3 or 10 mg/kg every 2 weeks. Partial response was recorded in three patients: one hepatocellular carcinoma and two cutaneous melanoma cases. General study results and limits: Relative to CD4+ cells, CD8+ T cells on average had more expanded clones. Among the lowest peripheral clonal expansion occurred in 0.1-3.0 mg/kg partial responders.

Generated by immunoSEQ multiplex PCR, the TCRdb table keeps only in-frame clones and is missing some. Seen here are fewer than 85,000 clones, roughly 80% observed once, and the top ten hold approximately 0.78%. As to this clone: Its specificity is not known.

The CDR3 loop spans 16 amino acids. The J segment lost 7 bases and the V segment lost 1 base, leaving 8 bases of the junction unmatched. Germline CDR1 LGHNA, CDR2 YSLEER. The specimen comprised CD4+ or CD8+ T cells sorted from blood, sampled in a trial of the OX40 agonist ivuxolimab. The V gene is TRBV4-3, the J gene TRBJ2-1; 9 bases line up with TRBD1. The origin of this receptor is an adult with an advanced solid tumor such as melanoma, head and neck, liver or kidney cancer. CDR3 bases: TGCGCCAGCAGCCAAGGGGCCGGGACAGGGCAGAATGAGCAGTTCTTC. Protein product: CASSQGAGTGQNEQFF.